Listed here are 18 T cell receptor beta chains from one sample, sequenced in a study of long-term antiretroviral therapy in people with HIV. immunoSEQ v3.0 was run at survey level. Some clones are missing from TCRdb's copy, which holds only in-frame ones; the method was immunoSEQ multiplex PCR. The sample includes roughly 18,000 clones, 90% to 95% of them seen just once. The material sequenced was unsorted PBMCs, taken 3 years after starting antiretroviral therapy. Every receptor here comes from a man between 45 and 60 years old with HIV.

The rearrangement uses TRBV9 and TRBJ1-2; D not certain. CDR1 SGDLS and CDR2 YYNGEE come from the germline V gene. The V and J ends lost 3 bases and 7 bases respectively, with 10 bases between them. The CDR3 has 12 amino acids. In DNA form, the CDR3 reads TGTGCCAGCAGCGGAGCGACGGCTGGCTACACCTTC. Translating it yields CASSGATAGYTF.

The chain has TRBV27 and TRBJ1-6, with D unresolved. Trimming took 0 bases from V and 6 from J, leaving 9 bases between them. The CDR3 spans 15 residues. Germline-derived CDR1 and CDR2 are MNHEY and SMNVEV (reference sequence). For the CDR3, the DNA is TGTGCCAGCAGTTTATCAGGGAAGTTTAATTCACCCCTCCACTTT. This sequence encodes CASSLSGKFNSPLHF.

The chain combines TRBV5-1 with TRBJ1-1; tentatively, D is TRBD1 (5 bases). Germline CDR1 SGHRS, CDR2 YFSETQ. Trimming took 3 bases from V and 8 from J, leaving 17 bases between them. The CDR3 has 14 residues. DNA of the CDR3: TGCGCCAGCAGCTACTCCGGGACGAAATTGGAAGCTTTCTTT. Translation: CASSYSGTKLEAFF.

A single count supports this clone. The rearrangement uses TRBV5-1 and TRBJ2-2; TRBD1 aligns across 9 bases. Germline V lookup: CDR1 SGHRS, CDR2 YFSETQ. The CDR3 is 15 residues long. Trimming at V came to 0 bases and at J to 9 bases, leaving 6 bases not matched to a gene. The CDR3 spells CASSLGTGEARELFF. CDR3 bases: TGCGCCAGCAGCTTGGGGACAGGGGAGGCCCGGGAGCTGTTTTTT.

DNA for the CDR3: TGCGCCAGCAGCTTTAGGGGGCTTGGCACTGAAGCTTTCTTT. This codes for CASSFRGLGTEAFF. The V call is TRBV5-1, the J call TRBJ1-1, with 7 bases matching TRBD1. The CDR3 has 14 residues. Germline V gives CDR1 SGHRS, CDR2 YFSETQ. Germline trimming cut 2 bases from V and 4 bases from J; bases unmatched to any gene: 5.

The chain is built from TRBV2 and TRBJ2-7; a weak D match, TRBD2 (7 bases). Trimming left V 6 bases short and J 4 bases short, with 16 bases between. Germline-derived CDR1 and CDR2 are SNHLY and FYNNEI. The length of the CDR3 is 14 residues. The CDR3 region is CASSGGGAVYEQYF. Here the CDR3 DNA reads TGTGCCAGCAGCGGTGGGGGGGCTGTATACGAGCAGTACTTC.

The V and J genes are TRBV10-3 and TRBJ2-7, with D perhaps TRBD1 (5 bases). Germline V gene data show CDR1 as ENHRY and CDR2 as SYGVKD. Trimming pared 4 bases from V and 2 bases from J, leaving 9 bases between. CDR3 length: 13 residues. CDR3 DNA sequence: TGTGCCATCAGTGTCGGCAGGGCCTACGAGCAGTACTTC. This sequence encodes CAISVGRAYEQYF.

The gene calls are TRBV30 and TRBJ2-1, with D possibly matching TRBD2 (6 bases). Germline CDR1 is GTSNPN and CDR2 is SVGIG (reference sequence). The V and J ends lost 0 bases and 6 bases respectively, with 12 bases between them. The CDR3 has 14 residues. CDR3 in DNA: TGTGCCTGGAGTGTATTAGGGACTGGCAATGAGCAGTTCTTC. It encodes CAWSVLGTGNEQFF. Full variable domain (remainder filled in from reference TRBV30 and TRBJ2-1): SQTIHQWPATLVQPVGSPLSLECTVEGTSNPNLYWYRQAAGRGLQLLFYSVGIGQISSEVPQNLSASRPQDRQFILSSKKLLLSDSGFYLCAWSVLGTGNEQFFGPGTRLTVL.

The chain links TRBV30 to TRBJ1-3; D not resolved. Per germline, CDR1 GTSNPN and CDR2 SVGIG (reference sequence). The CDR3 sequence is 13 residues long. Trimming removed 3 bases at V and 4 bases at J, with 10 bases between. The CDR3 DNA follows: TGTGCCTGGAGGGCTTTGGACGGAAACACCATATATTTT. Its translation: CAWRALDGNTIYF.

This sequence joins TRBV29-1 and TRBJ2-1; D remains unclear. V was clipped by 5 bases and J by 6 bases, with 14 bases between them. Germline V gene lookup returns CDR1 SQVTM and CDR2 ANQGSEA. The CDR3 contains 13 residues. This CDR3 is CSVFTPFTNEQFF. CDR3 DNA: TGCAGCGTTTTCACCCCTTTTACCAATGAGCAGTTCTTC.

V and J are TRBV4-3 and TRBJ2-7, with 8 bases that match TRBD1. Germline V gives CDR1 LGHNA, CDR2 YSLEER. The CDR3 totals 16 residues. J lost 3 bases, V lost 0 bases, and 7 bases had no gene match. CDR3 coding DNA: TGCGCCAGCAGCCAAGATCGGGCTGGACAGGGCTACGAGCAGTACTTC. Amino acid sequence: CASSQDRAGQGYEQYF.

CDR3 region: CASSKIPSGSYEQYF. The CDR3 DNA follows: TGTGCCAGCAGCAAGATCCCGTCGGGCTCCTACGAGCAGTACTTC. J is TRBJ2-7 and V is TRBV7-2; no clear D. V lost 5 bases and J 0 bases, leaving 14 bases between the germline ends. This CDR3 has 15 residues. Per germline, CDR1 SGHTA and CDR2 FQGNSA.

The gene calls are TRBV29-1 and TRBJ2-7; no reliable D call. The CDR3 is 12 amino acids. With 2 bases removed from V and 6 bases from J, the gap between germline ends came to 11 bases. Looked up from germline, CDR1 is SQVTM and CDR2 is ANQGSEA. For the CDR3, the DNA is TGCAGCGTTGAAAGAACGGTGGGCGAGCAGTACTTC. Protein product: CSVERTVGEQYF.

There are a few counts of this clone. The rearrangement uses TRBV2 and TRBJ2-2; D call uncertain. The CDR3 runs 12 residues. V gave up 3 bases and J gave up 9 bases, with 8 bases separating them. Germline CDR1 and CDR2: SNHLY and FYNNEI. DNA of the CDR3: TGTGCCAGCAGTGACACCCCAAGGGAGCTGTTTTTT. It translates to CASSDTPRELFF.

As DNA, the CDR3 is TGCGCCAGCAGGGCGACTGAGCGGGGGGGGAATGAGCAGTTCTTC. This translates into CASRATERGGNEQFF. The chain uses TRBV10-2 and TRBJ2-1; TRBD2 matches at 10 bases. The V gene's germline CDR1 is WSHSY and CDR2 SAAADI. The CDR3 is 15 amino acids. The V and J ends lost 6 bases and 7 bases, in that order; junction bases with no gene match: 9.

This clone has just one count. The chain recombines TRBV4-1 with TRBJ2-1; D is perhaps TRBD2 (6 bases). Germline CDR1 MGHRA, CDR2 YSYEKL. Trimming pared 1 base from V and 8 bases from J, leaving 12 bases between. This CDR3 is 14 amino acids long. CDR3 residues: CASSQGGGLHEQFF. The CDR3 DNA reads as TGCGCCAGCAGCCAAGGAGGAGGGTTGCATGAGCAGTTCTTC.

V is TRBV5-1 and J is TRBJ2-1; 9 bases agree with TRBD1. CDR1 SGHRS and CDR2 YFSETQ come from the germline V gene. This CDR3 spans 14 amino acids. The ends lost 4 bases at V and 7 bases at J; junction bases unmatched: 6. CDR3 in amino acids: CASSQTGGGNEQFF. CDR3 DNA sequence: TGCGCCAGCAGCCAAACAGGGGGCGGAAATGAGCAGTTCTTC.

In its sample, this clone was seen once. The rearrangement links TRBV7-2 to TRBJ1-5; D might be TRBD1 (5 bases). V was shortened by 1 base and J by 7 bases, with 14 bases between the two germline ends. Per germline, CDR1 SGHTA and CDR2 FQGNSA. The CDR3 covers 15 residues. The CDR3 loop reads CASSLGQTNLQPQHF. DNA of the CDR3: TGTGCCAGCAGCTTAGGACAGACCAATCTGCAGCCCCAGCATTTT.